Below, 11 T cell receptor beta chains from the same sample are listed, as sequenced in a study of blood T cell repertoires in COVID-19. The repertoire was sequenced with immunoSEQ multiplex PCR; TCRdb's copy has only in-frame clones and lacks some. The data hold approximately 470,000 clones, with about 90% observed a single time. What was sequenced was PBMCs or T cells enriched from blood (not recorded which). Source of these receptors: a woman between 18 and 29 years old who had recovered from COVID-19.

This sequence joins TRBV19 and TRBJ2-5; TRBD2 might be the D (7 bases). The germline CDR1 and CDR2 sequences are LNHDA and SQIVND (reference sequence). Trimming took 6 bases from V and 5 from J, leaving 19 bases between them. This CDR3 is built from 15 residues. The CDR3 bases are TGTGCCAGTAGGGATCTAAGGGGGGGCCTTGAGACCCAGTACTTC. Translated: CASRDLRGGLETQYF.

This clone was recorded only once. The rearrangement joins TRBV4-2 to TRBJ2-3, with TRBD2 matching over 12 bases. The germline V gene encodes CDR1 LGHNA and CDR2 YNFKEQ. J gave up 2 bases and V 1 base, and 4 bases lay outside the gene matches. CDR3 size: 17 residues. This chain's CDR3 is CASSQALAGGTTDTQYF. In DNA form, the CDR3 reads TGTGCCAGCAGCCAAGCGCTAGCGGGGGGGACCACAGATACGCAGTATTTT.

This clone was recorded a few times. J is TRBJ1-2 and V is TRBV12-3 or TRBV12-4; D ambiguous. V was cut by 1 base and J by 7 bases, with 10 bases left in between. The length of the CDR3 is 13 residues. The CDR3 is CASSLEAIAGYTF. As DNA, the CDR3 is TGTGCCAGCAGTTTAGAGGCAATAGCTGGCTACACCTTC.

The CDR3 nucleotides are TGTGCCATCAGAGGACAGGGGGCCGCCTACGAGCAGTACTTC. It yields the protein CAIRGQGAAYEQYF. V and J are TRBV10-3 and TRBJ2-7, with TRBD1 matching over 11 bases. V gave up 6 bases and J gave up 2 bases; unmatched junction bases: 3. From germline, CDR1 is ENHRY and CDR2 SYGVKD. The CDR3 is 14 amino acids.

This clone was observed a single time. V usage is TRBV10-3 and J usage is TRBJ1-4; the D is unclear. Germline-derived CDR1 and CDR2 are ENHRY and SYGVKD. The CDR3 extends over 13 amino acids. Trimming shortened V by 11 bases and J by 5 bases, and 15 bases separated the two germline ends. CDR3 residues: CAVAPDGNEKLFF. In DNA, the CDR3 is TGTGCCGTAGCGCCGGACGGGAATGAAAAACTGTTTTTT.

The gene calls are TRBV15 and TRBJ1-5, with TRBD1 matching 9 bases. The ends lost 6 bases at V and 3 bases at J; junction bases unmatched: 12. In germline, CDR1 is LNHNV, CDR2 YYDKDF (reference sequence). The CDR3 is 17 amino acids. CDR3 sequence reads: CATSHRDRVGSNQPQHF. DNA for the CDR3: TGTGCCACCAGTCATCGGGACAGGGTCGGGTCCAATCAGCCCCAGCATTTT. The full variable domain, its missing parts supplied by reference TRBV15 and TRBJ1-5, is DAMVIQNPRYQVTQFGKPVTLSCSQTLNHNVMYWYQQKSSQAPKLLFHYYDKDFNNEADTPDNFQSRRPNTSFCFLDIRSPGLGDTAMYLCATSHRDRVGSNQPQHFGDGTRLSIL.

The table lists this clone with a count of one. The chain uses TRBV5-6 and TRBJ1-6; 9 bases fit TRBD1. V lost 7 bases, J lost 10 bases, and 12 bases stayed unmatched. The CDR3 covers 15 residues. Germline CDR1 and CDR2: SGHDT and YYEEEE. CDR3 sequence (DNA): TGTGCCAGCTTTTTGATGGGGACAGGGAAGTCACCCCTCCACTTT. Its protein product is CASFLMGTGKSPLHF.

This clone was picked up a small number of times. The V gene is TRBV19, the J gene TRBJ1-1; weak D call: TRBD1 (5 bases). Trimming left V 5 bases short and J 3 bases short, with 16 bases between. Germline V lookup: CDR1 LNHDA, CDR2 SQIVND (reference sequence). The CDR3 has 15 residues. In DNA form, the CDR3 reads TGTGCCAGTAGTTCGTGGAAGGGGCCTCACACTGAAGCTTTCTTT. This translates into CASSSWKGPHTEAFF. Variable domain in full (rest from reference TRBV19 and TRBJ1-1): DGGITQSPKYLFRKEGQNVTLSCEQNLNHDAMYWYRQDPGQGLRLIYYSQIVNDFQKGDIAEGYSVSREKKESFPLTVTSAQKNPTAFYLCASSSWKGPHTEAFFGQGTRLTVV.

The V and J genes are TRBV2 and TRBJ1-1; 8 bases are a match to TRBD1. Trimming took 6 bases from V and 4 from J; bases not matched to a gene: 7. The CDR3 loop spans 14 amino acids. The germline V gene encodes CDR1 SNHLY and CDR2 FYNNEI. CDR3 DNA: TGTGCCAGCAGAATACAGGGGGTAGGCACTGAAGCTTTCTTT. Translation gives CASRIQGVGTEAFF.

V is TRBV5-1 and J is TRBJ1-2; unclear D gene. Trimming stripped 4 bases from V and 0 bases from J, with 10 bases between. The CDR3 length is 14 residues. Germline V gene sequence: CDR1 SGHRS, CDR2 YFSETQ. Written as DNA, the CDR3 is TGCGCCAGCAGCCCCCTGGGAGCTAACTATGGCTACACCTTC. Translated: CASSPLGANYGYTF.

The chain couples TRBV6-5 to TRBJ1-1; a possible D gene is TRBD1 (5 bases). Deletions cut 6 bases from V and 2 bases from J, with 13 bases between. Germline V gene data show CDR1 as MNHEY and CDR2 as SVGAGI. This CDR3 comprises 14 residues. The CDR3 DNA is TGTGCCAGCAGCGGTATGACAGTTAACACTGAAGCTTTCTTT. Residues: CASSGMTVNTEAFF.